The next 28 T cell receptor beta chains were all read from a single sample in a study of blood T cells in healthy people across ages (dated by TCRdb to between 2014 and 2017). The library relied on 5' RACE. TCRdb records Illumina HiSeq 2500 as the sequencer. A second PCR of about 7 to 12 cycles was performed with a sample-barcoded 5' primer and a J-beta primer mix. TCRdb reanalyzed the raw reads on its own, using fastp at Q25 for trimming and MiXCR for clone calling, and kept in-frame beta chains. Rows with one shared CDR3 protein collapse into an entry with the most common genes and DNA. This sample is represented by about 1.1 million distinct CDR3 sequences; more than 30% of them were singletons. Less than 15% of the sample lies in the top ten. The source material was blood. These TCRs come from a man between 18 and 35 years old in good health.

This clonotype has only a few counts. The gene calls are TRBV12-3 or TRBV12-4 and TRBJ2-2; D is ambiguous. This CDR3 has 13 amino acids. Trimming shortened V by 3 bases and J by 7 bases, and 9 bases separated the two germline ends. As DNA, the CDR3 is TGTGCCAGCAGTTTGCCCCAGATCGGGGAGCTGTTTTTT. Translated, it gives CASSLPQIGELFF.

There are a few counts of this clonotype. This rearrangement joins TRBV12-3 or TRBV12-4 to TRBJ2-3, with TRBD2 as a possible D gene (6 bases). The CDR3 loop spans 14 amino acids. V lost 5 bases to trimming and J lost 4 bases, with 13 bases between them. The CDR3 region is CASSLGTPSDTQYF. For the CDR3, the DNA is TGTGCCAGCAGTCTCGGGACTCCCTCAGATACGCAGTATTTT.

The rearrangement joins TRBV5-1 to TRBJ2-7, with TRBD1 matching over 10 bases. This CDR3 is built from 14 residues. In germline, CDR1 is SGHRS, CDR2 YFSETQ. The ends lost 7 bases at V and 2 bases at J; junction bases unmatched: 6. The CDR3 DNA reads TGCGCCAGCGGCTCAGGACAGGGGGCCTACGAGCAGTACTTC. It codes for CASGSGQGAYEQYF.

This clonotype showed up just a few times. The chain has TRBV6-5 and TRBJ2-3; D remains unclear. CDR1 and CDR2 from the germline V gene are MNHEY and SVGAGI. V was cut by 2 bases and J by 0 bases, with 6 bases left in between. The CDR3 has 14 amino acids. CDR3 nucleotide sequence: TGTGCCAGCAGTTACGCCCCCAGCACAGATACGCAGTATTTT. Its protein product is CASSYAPSTDTQYF.

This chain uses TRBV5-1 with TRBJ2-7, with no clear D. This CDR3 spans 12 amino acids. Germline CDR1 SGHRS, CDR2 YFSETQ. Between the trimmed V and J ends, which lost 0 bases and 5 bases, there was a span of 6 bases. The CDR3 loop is CASSLEWDEQYF. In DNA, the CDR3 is TGCGCCAGCAGCTTGGAATGGGACGAGCAGTACTTC.

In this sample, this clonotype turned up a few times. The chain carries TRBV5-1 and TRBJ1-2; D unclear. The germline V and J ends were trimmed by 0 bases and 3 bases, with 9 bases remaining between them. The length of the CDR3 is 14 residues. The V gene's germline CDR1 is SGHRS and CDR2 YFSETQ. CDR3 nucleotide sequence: TGCGCCAGCAGCTTGGAAGGCGGGGACTATGGCTACACCTTC. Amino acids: CASSLEGGDYGYTF.

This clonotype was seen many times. The CDR3 sequence is CSVDASQGYGYTF. The DNA of the CDR3 is TGCAGCGTTGATGCTTCACAGGGGTATGGCTACACCTTC. V is TRBV29-1 and J is TRBJ1-2, with 7 bases that match TRBD1. This CDR3 has 13 amino acids. CDR1 SQVTM and CDR2 ANQGSEA come from the germline V gene. The J segment lost 5 bases and the V segment lost 3 bases, leaving 6 bases of the junction unmatched.

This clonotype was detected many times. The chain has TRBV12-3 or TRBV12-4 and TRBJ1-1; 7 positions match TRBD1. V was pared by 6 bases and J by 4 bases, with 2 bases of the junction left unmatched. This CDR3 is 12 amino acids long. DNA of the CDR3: TGTGCCAGCAGGACAGGGAGCACTGAAGCTTTCTTT. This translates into CASRTGSTEAFF.

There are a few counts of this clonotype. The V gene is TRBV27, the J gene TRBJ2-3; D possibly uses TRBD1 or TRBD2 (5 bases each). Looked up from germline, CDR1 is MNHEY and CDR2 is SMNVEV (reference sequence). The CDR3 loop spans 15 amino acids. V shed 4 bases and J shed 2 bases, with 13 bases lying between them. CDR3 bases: TGTGCCAGCAGTTCATGGAGGACAAACACAGATACGCAGTATTTT. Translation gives CASSSWRTNTDTQYF.

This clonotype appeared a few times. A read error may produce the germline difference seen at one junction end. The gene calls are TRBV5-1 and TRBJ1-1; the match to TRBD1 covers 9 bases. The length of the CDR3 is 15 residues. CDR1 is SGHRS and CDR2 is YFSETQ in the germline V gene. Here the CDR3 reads CAGSWRGQGGTEAFF. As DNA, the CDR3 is TGCGCCGGCAGCTGGCGGGGACAGGGCGGCACTGAAGCTTTCTTT.

As DNA, the CDR3 is TGTGCCAGCAGCTTCCCAGAGGGGGGAACAGATACGCAGTATTTT. Translation: CASSFPEGGTDTQYF. V usage is TRBV7-2 and J usage is TRBJ2-3; D might be TRBD1 or TRBD2, each matching 6 bases. Trimming took 3 bases from V and 3 from J, leaving 13 bases between them. The germline V gene encodes CDR1 SGHTA and CDR2 FQGNSA. There are 15 residues in the CDR3.

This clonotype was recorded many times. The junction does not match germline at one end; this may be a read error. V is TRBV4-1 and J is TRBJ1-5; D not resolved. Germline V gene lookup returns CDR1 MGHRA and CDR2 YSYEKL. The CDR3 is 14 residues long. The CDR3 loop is CASSQPGGNQPQHF. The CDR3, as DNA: TGTGCCAGCAGCCAACCCGGCGGCAATCAGCCCCAGCATTTT.

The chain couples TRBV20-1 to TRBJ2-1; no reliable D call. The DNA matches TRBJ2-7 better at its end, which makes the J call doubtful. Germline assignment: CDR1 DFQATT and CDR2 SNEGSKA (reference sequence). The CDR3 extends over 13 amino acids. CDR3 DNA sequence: TGCAGTGCTAGACCTCAGGCTTACAATGAGCAGTACTTC. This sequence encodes CSARPQAYNEQYF.

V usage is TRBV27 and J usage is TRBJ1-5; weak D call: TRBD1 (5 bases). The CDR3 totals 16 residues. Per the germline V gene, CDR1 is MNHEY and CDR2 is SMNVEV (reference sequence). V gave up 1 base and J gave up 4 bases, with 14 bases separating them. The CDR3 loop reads CASSLWSVAGNQPQHF. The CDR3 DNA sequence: TGTGCCAGCAGTTTATGGAGTGTGGCAGGGAATCAGCCCCAGCATTTT.

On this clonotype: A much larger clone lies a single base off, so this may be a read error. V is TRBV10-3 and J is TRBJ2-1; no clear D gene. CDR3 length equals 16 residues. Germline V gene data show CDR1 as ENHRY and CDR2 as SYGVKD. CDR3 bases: TGTGCCATCAGTAAGTCTTCCCGCTATTATCAGAATGAGCAGTTCTTC. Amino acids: CAISKSSRYYQNEQFF.

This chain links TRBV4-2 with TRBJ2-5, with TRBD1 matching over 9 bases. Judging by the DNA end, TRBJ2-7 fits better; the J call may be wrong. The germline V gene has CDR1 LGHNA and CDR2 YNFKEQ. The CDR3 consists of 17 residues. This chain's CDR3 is CASSQVGQGPMRDEQYF. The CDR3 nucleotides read TGTGCCAGCAGCCAAGTGGGACAGGGACCCATGCGGGACGAGCAGTACTTC.

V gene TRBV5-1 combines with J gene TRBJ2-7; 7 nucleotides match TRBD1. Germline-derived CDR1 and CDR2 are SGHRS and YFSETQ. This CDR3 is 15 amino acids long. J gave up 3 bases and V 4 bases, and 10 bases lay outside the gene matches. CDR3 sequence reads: CASSTTDRALYEQYF. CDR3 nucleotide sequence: TGCGCCAGCAGCACAACCGACAGGGCTCTCTACGAGCAGTACTTC.

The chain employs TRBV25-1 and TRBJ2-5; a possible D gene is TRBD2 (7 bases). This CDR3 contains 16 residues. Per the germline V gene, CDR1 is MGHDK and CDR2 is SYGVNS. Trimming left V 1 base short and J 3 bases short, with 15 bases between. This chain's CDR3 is CASSEFIRGAEETQYF. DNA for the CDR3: TGTGCCAGCAGTGAATTTATTCGGGGGGCGGAAGAGACCCAGTACTTC.

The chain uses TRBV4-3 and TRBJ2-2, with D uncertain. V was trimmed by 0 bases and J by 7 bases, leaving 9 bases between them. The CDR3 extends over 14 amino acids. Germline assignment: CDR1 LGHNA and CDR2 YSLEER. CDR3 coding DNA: TGCGCCAGCAGCCAAGAAGGGTTTGGCGGGGAGCTGTTTTTT. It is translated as CASSQEGFGGELFF.

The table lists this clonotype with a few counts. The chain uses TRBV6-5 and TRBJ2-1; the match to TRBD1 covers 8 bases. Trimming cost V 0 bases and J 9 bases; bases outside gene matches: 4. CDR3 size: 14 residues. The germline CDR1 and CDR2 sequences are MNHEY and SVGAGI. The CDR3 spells CASSYSQGAVEQFF. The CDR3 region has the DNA TGTGCCAGCAGTTACTCTCAGGGGGCGGTTGAGCAGTTCTTC.

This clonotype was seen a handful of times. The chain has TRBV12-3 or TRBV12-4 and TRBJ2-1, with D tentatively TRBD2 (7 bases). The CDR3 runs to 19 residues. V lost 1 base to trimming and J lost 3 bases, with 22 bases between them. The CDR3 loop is CASSLDRGGRPGGYNEQFF. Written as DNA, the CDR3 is TGTGCCAGCAGTTTAGATAGGGGGGGCAGGCCTGGGGGCTACAATGAGCAGTTCTTC.

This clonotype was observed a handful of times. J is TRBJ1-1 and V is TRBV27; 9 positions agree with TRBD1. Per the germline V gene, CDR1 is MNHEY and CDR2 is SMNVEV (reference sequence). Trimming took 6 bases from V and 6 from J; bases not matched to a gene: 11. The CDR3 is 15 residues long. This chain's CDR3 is CASRGTGSAVAEAFF. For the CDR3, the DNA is TGTGCCAGCAGAGGGACAGGGTCGGCTGTCGCTGAAGCTTTCTTT.

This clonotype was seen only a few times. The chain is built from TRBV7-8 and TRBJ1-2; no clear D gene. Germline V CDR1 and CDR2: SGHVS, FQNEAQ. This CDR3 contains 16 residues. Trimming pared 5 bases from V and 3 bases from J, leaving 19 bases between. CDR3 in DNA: TGTGCCAGCAGCCATTCGACCCAACAAGCCGACTATGGCTACACCTTC. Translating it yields CASSHSTQQADYGYTF.

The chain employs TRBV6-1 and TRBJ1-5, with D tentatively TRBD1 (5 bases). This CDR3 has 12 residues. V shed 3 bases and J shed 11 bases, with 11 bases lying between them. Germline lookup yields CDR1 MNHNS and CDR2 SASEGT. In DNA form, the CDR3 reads TGTGCCAGCAGTGAGTCAGGGCGGGCCCAGCATTTT. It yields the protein CASSESGRAQHF.

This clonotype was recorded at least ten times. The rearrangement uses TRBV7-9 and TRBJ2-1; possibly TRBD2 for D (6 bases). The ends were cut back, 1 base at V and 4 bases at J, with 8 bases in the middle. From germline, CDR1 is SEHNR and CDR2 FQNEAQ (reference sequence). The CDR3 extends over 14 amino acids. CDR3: CASSLGTTYNEQFF. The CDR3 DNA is TGTGCCAGCAGCTTAGGGACTACATACAATGAGCAGTTCTTC.

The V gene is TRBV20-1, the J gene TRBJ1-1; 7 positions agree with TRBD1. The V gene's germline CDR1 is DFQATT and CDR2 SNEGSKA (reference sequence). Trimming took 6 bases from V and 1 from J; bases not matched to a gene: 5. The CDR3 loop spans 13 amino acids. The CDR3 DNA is TGCAGTGCCATAGGGGGCAAGAACACTGAAGCTTTCTTT. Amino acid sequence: CSAIGGKNTEAFF.

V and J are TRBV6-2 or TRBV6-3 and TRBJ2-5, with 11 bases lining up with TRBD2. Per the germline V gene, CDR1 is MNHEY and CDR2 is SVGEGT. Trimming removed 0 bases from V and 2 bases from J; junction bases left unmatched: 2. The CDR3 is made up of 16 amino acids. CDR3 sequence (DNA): TGTGCCAGCAGTTACTCTAGCGGGGGGGGGCAAGAGACCCAGTACTTC. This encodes CASSYSSGGGQETQYF.

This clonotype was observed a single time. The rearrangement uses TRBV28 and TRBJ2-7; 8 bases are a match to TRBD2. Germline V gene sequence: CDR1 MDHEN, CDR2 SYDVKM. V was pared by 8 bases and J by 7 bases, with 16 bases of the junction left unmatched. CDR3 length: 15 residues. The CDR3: CASWGGGLLYNEQYF. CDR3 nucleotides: TGTGCCAGCTGGGGCGGGGGGTTGCTCTACAATGAGCAGTACTTC.